This is a list of T cell receptor beta chains from one sample in a study of vaccination effects on CD4 cells after COVID-19. TCRdb keeps only in-frame clones here, not all; method: immunoSEQ multiplex PCR. The repertoire holds 25,000 or so clones, with about 70% as singletons. The antigens for these receptors are not known. Sequenced here: CD4+ T cells from PBMCs cultured with HCoV-NL63 spike peptides, sampled before COVID-19 vaccination. These receptor sequences come from a human donor who received a COVID-19 vaccine. Each CDR3 is given with its conserved first and last residue. The D gene is left open where the match is weak. Some rows have no size entry. The others give once, few or many, or a class for an expanded clone.

TRBJ1-1 TRBV5-4 . . TGTGCCAGCAGCGTTAGGAGTGCCATGAACACTGAAGCTTTCTTT CASSVRSAMNTEAFF
TRBJ1-5 TRBV30 . few TGTGCCTGGAGTGTGGGGCCTGAGCAGCCCCAGCATTTT CAWSVGPEQPQHF
TRBJ1-5 TRBV6-1 . . TGTGCCAGCAGTGAAGCATCCAGGCTAAATAGCAATCAGCCCCAGCATTTT CASSEASRLNSNQPQHF
TRBJ1-1 TRBV28 . . TGTGCCAGCGGAGACAGCATGAACACTGAAGCTTTCTTT CASGDSMNTEAFF
TRBJ2-3 TRBV2 . . TGTGCCAGCAGTCAAGGGACAAGCACAGATACGCAGTATTTT CASSQGTSTDTQYF
TRBJ1-5 TRBV10-3 . . TGTGCCACCGGGGGGGGTCCCAATCAGCCCCAGCATTTT CATGGGPNQPQHF
TRBJ1-1 TRBV12-3/TRBV12-4 . once TGTGCCACCATGAGTACTGAAGCTTTCTTT CATMSTEAFF
TRBJ2-7 TRBV28 . few TGTGCCAGCAGTCCCGGGACTTCAGGCTACGAGCAGTACTTC CASSPGTSGYEQYF
TRBJ2-4 TRBV9 . . TGTGCCAGCAGCGGTCAGGGACTGGCCAAAAACATTCAGTACTTC CASSGQGLAKNIQYF
TRBJ1-3 TRBV18 . . TGTGCCAGCTCACCCCGGGGAGGCCTAAGCTCTGGAAACACCATATATTTT CASSPRGGLSSGNTIYF
TRBJ2-7 TRBV15 . . TGTGCCACCAGCAGAGATCGGGGCACAAGCTACGAGCAGTACTTC CATSRDRGTSYEQYF
TRBJ1-5 TRBV19 . few TGTGCCTCTCGGGGGCAGGGCAATCAGCCCCAGCATTTT CASRGQGNQPQHF
TRBJ1-4 TRBV2 . few TGTGCCAGCAGAATCTATGCAACTAATGAAAAACTGTTTTTT CASRIYATNEKLFF
TRBJ2-1 TRBV5-4 . . TGTGCCAGCAGCCCCAGAGAGACCCCTACGGGCTGGTTCTTC CASSPRETPTGWFF
TRBJ1-2 TRBV27 . . TGTGCCACCCTACCCGGGAACGCAAGAGGAGGCTACACCTTC CATLPGNARGGYTF
TRBJ1-6 TRBV30 . . TGTGCCTGGAACAGGGAATCACCCCTCCACTTT CAWNRESPLHF
TRBJ1-5 TRBV4-3 . . TGCGCCAGCAGCCAAGAGGTCAATCAGCCCCAGCATTTT CASSQEVNQPQHF
TRBJ1-1 TRBV5-4 . few TGTGCCAGCAGCCCCCGCCAACAGTTGAACACTGAAGCTTTCTTT CASSPRQQLNTEAFF
TRBJ2-3 TRBV7-2 . few TGTGCCAGCAGCCGAGACGCAGATACGCAGTATTTT CASSRDADTQYF
TRBJ2-3 TRBV12-3/TRBV12-4 . . TGTGCCAGCAGTTTAGGGGGAGAAGATACGCAGTATTTT CASSLGGEDTQYF
TRBJ2-3 TRBV6-5 TRBD2 . TGTGCCAGCCTGGGACTAGCGGGACGGGGGGATACGCAGTATTTT CASLGLAGRGDTQYF
TRBJ1-2 TRBV4-1 TRBD1 . TGCGCCAGCAGCCCCCCGGGACAGCGCTATGGCTACACCTTC CASSPPGQRYGYTF
TRBJ2-2 TRBV6-5 TRBD2 . TGTGCCAGCAGTACAGGCCTAGCGGGCACCGGGGAGCTGTTTTTT CASSTGLAGTGELFF
TRBJ2-5 TRBV28 TRBD2 . TGTGCCAGCAGTTCCCCGGGGAGGGAGGAGACCCAGTACTTC CASSSPGREETQYF
TRBJ1-2 TRBV29-1 . . TGCAGCGTTGGGGGGGCAAATGGCTACACCTTC CSVGGANGYTF
TRBJ1-3 TRBV7-6 . once TGTGCCAGCAGCGCGGGACGGGCCTCTGGAAACACCATATATTTT CASSAGRASGNTIYF
TRBJ2-6 TRBV6-2/TRBV6-3 . . TGTGCCAGCAGTTACGCGGGCTCTGGGGCCAACGTCCTGACTTTC CASSYAGSGANVLTF
TRBJ2-6 TRBV3-1/TRBV3-2 . few TGTGCCAGCAGCCGGGCCACAGACGCCTCTGGGGCCAACGTCCTGACTTTC CASSRATDASGANVLTF
TRBJ2-7 TRBV6-5 . few TGTGCCAGCAGCCCCACTAGACGGCGCGAGCAGTACTTC CASSPTRRREQYF
TRBJ2-7 TRBV10-3 . . TGTGCCATCAGCGAAGGAGGGTATGAGCAGTACTTC CAISEGGYEQYF
TRBJ2-2 TRBV10-3 TRBD1 . TGTGCCTCGGTACAGGGGGCTGGAGGTGGCGGGGAGCTGTTTTTT CASVQGAGGGGELFF
TRBJ1-4 TRBV12-5 . few TGTGCTAGTGGTTTGGTAGTAAGGCCGACTAATGAAAAACTGTTTTTT CASGLVVRPTNEKLFF
TRBJ2-4 TRBV4-3 . . TGCGCCAGCAGCCAAGCCAAACAGGGATTCGGCAAAAACATTCAGTACTTC CASSQAKQGFGKNIQYF
TRBJ2-1 TRBV5-4 . . TGTGCCAGCAGCTTGGTACCTTACAATGAGCAGTTCTTC CASSLVPYNEQFF
TRBJ1-2 TRBV3-1/TRBV3-2 . . TGTGCCAGCAGCCAAGTAATACGCAACTATGGCTACACCTTC CASSQVIRNYGYTF
TRBJ1-2 TRBV7-2 . . TGTGCCAGCAGCTTAGCTACTGGGAGGGGCCTCTATGGCTACACCTTC CASSLATGRGLYGYTF
TRBJ1-1 TRBV29-1 TRBD1 . TGCAGCGGTACCGGGACAGTTGAAGCTTTCTTT CSGTGTVEAFF
TRBJ1-6 TRBV5-1 TRBD1 . TGCGCCAGCAGCCAGGAATCCGGGACAGGGACATCACCCCTCCACTTT CASSQESGTGTSPLHF
TRBJ2-2 TRBV3-1/TRBV3-2 . . TGTGCCAGCAGCCTTGATCCGAACACCGGGGAGCTGTTTTTT CASSLDPNTGELFF